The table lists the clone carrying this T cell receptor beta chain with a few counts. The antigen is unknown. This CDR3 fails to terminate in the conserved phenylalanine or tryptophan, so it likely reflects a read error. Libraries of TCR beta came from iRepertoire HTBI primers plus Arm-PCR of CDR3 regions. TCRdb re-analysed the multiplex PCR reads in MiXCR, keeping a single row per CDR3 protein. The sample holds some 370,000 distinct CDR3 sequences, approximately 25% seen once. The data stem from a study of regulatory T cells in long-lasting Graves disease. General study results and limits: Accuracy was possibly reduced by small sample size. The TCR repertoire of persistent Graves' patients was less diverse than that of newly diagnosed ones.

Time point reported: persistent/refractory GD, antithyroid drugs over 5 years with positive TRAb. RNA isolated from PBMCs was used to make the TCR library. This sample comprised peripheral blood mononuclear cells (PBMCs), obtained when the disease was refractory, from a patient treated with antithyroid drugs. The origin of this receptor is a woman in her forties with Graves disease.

CDR3 coding DNA: TGCAGTGCGAGACGGAACACTGAAGCTTTCCTT. Translation: CSARRNTEAFL. V gene TRBV20-1 combines with J gene TRBJ1-1; D gene ambiguous. From germline, CDR1 is DFQATT and CDR2 SNEGSKA (reference sequence). The CDR3 covers 11 residues. Deletions cut 6 bases from V and 1 base from J, with 6 bases between.